The clone carrying this T cell receptor beta chain was detected only a few times. Antigen: not known. TCRdb passed the PCR reads through MiXCR, listing each CDR3 protein once. The table records about 640,000 distinct CDR3 sequences, about 20% of them present only once. The data derive from a study of molecular identifiers for immune sequencing clone quantification. Study conclusions and caveats: With a barcode shared among identical TCR molecules, highly expanded clone sizes could be underestimated.

Libraries of naive CD8 cells were prepared from approximately 20,000 to 1,000,000 sorted cells using 10%, 30% or 50% RNA. The V gene's germline CDR1 is MNHEY and CDR2 SMNVEV (reference sequence). Trimming left V 0 bases short and J 5 bases short, with 6 bases between. The CDR3 spans 13 residues. This chain connects TRBV27 to TRBJ2-3; D ambiguous. The clonotype originates from a human donor in good health. Some libraries in this study had Jurkat cell RNA spiked in. Sequenced material: naive CD8+ T cells from blood, with Jurkat cell RNA spiked in. Subset defined: FACS-sorted CD8+CD4-CCR7+CD45RA+ naive T cells. CDR3 sequence: CASSLSPLDTQYF. The CDR3 DNA follows: TGTGCCAGCAGTTTATCCCCCTTAGATACGCAGTATTTT.